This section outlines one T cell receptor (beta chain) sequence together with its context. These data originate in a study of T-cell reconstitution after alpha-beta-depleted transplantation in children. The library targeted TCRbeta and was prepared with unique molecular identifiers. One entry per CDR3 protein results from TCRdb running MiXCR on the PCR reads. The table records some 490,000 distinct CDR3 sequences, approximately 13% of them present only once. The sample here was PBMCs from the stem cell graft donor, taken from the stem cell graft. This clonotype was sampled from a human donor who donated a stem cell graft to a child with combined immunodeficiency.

CDR3 loop: CASSSKDPLDEQFF. The CDR3 nucleotides read TGTGCCAGCAGCTCCAAGGATCCTTTGGATGAGCAGTTCTTC. The chain has TRBV11-2 and TRBJ2-1; D unresolved. The CDR3 is 14 residues long. The V end lost 4 bases, the J end lost 8 bases, and 15 bases lay between the germline ends. Looked up from germline, CDR1 is SGHAT and CDR2 is FQNNGV.